Presented here are 19 T cell receptor beta chains from one specimen sequenced in a study of CD8 T cells in ankylosing spondylitis (dated by TCRdb to between 2016 and 2019). Receptor amplification or capture employed 5' RACE. Sequenced using an Illumina HiSeq 2500. TCRdb reran the public reads through fastp at Q25 and MiXCR, keeping productive beta chains. Records with the same CDR3 protein are collapsed into one entry carrying the most frequent genes and DNA. For this sample the table gives approximately 110,000 distinct CDR3 sequences, of which 24% were detected only once. The leading ten clones occupy 10% to 15% of the sample. The material sequenced was synovial fluid, either unsorted or a sorted T cell fraction (not recorded which). The receptors derive from a male donor with ankylosing spondylitis.

This clonotype was detected a few times. The chain has TRBV29-1 and TRBJ2-7; weak D call: TRBD2 (5 bases). Trimming took 3 bases from V and 1 from J, leaving 10 bases between them. The germline V gene encodes CDR1 SQVTM and CDR2 ANQGSEA. This CDR3 comprises 13 residues. DNA of the CDR3: TGCAGCGTTGAGGCGCCGGGGTCCTACGAGCAGTACGTC. Translating it yields CSVEAPGSYEQYV.

This clonotype occurred many times. This chain's CDR3 is CSALHRAGPNQPQHF. CDR3 sequence (DNA): TGCAGTGCTCTTCACCGCGCAGGACCCAATCAGCCCCAGCATTTT. This sequence joins TRBV20-1 and TRBJ1-5, with D hard to call. Trimming pared 5 bases from V and 3 bases from J, leaving 17 bases between. CDR3 length equals 15 residues. Germline CDR1 and CDR2: DFQATT and SNEGSKA (reference sequence).

V usage is TRBV5-1 and J usage is TRBJ2-1; the match to TRBD2 covers 10 bases. This CDR3 region has 19 residues. V shed 4 bases and J 6 bases; nucleotides not matched to a gene: 19. Per the germline V gene, CDR1 is SGHRS and CDR2 is YFSETQ. CDR3 DNA: TGCGCCAGCAGCGCGGACCTAGCGGGAGTCCACCCGACTTCCAATGAGCAGTTCTTC. This sequence encodes CASSADLAGVHPTSNEQFF. Together with reference TRBV5-1 and TRBJ2-1, the CDR3 gives the full variable domain: KAGVTQTPRYLIKTRGQQVTLSCSPISGHRSVSWYQQTPGQGLQFLFEYFSETQRNKGNFPGRFSGRQFSNSRSEMNVSTLELGDSALYLCASSADLAGVHPTSNEQFFGPGTRLTVL.

This clonotype turned up a few times. V gene TRBV27 combines with J gene TRBJ2-2; possibly TRBD1 or TRBD2 for D (6 bases each). CDR1 and CDR2 from the germline V gene are MNHEY and SMNVEV (reference sequence). The CDR3 consists of 13 residues. Trimming pared 6 bases from V and 7 bases from J, leaving 12 bases between. CDR3 in amino acids: CASSWGAIGELFF. The CDR3 DNA sequence: TGTGCCAGCAGCTGGGGGGCAATCGGGGAGCTGTTTTTT.

This clonotype has only a few counts. The rearrangement joins TRBV27 to TRBJ2-5; 11 bases are shared with TRBD2. V shed 3 bases, J shed 4 bases, and the junction held 7 bases outside the gene matches. The CDR3 extends over 16 amino acids. Germline loops: CDR1 MNHEY, CDR2 SMNVEV (reference sequence). CDR3 in amino acids: CASSFRLAGGSETQYF. CDR3 sequence (DNA): TGTGCCAGCAGTTTCCGGCTAGCGGGAGGATCAGAGACCCAGTACTTC.

This clonotype was observed a few times. The chain joins TRBV4-1 to TRBJ2-7; D unclear. V lost 4 bases and J lost 3, with 16 bases in between. Germline V gene lookup returns CDR1 MGHRA and CDR2 YSYEKL. The CDR3 is made up of 15 amino acids. CDR3 DNA: TGCGCCAGCAGCCGCCCAAGGCGGACCAACTACGAGCAGTACTTC. Translation: CASSRPRRTNYEQYF.

The V call is TRBV3-1, the J call TRBJ2-1, with TRBD1 matching over 10 bases. Germline CDR1 is LGHDT and CDR2 is YNNKEL (reference sequence). With 4 bases clipped from V and 4 bases from J, the junction kept 7 bases outside the gene matches. CDR3 size: 16 residues. For the CDR3, the DNA is TGTGCCAGCAGCCTCTCTGGGACAGGGGCGTACAATGAGCAGTTCTTC. As protein: CASSLSGTGAYNEQFF.

The genes are TRBV20-1 and TRBJ2-6, with unresolved D. The germline V and J ends were trimmed by 1 base and 2 bases, with 6 bases remaining between them. In germline, CDR1 is DFQATT, CDR2 SNEGSKA (reference sequence). The CDR3 is made up of 14 amino acids. CDR3 region: CSARVVAGANVLTF. The CDR3 DNA reads as TGCAGTGCTAGAGTGGTGGCTGGGGCCAACGTCCTGACTTTC.

The rearrangement links TRBV24-1 to TRBJ2-7; D not certain. Germline V gene data show CDR1 as KGHDR and CDR2 as SFDVKD. V lost 5 bases and J 2 bases, leaving 9 bases between the germline ends. CDR3 size: 13 residues. The CDR3: CATSGNSPYEQYF. The CDR3 coding sequence is TGTGCCACCAGTGGCAATAGCCCCTACGAGCAGTACTTC.

CDR3 sequence: CASSQWEGEQFF. DNA for the CDR3: TGCGCCAGCAGCCAATGGGAGGGAGAGCAGTTCTTC. V usage is TRBV4-1 and J usage is TRBJ2-1; TRBD2 matches 7 bases. This CDR3 has 12 residues. The V segment lost 2 bases and the J segment 10 bases; nucleotides outside the gene matches: 2. Germline V gene sequence: CDR1 MGHRA, CDR2 YSYEKL.

This clonotype was counted many times. This chain joins TRBV20-1 and TRBJ2-7, with 9 bases that match TRBD1. Trimming cost V 7 bases and J 6 bases; bases outside gene matches: 7. The germline V gene has CDR1 DFQATT and CDR2 SNEGSKA (reference sequence). The CDR3 is 12 residues long. CDR3 bases: TGCAGTGTTCCGGGACAGGGAGGCGAGCAGTACGTC. Its protein product is CSVPGQGGEQYV.

This clonotype was detected only a few times. The V call is TRBV20-1, the J call TRBJ1-1; perhaps TRBD1 as D (5 bases). Germline V gene sequence: CDR1 DFQATT, CDR2 SNEGSKA (reference sequence). CDR3 length equals 13 residues. The V gene lost 5 bases and the J gene lost 1 base, with 11 bases spanning the gap. The DNA for the CDR3 is TGCAGTGCTCCGGGACTTACGAACACTGAAGCTTTCTTT. Translated: CSAPGLTNTEAFF.

This clonotype was seen many times. V usage is TRBV3-1 and J usage is TRBJ2-1, with D unresolved. CDR1 is LGHDT and CDR2 is YNNKEL in the germline V gene (reference sequence). The CDR3 is 13 residues long. The ends were cut back, 4 bases at V and 5 bases at J, with 9 bases in the middle. This CDR3 is CASSPVYDNEQFF. The CDR3 DNA sequence: TGTGCCAGCAGCCCCGTTTATGACAATGAGCAGTTCTTC.

This clonotype was observed at least ten times. The CDR3 region is CATSHRYDEQFF. The CDR3 region has the DNA TGTGCCACCAGCCACAGGTACGATGAGCAGTTCTTC. V gene TRBV24-1 combines with J gene TRBJ2-1; tentative D call: TRBD1 (5 bases). With 7 bases removed from V and 8 bases from J, the gap between germline ends came to 11 bases. The CDR3 is made up of 12 amino acids. Germline CDR1 and CDR2: KGHDR and SFDVKD.

V gene TRBV2 combines with J gene TRBJ2-2; D gene unclear. Germline CDR1 SNHLY, CDR2 FYNNEI. V lost 7 bases and J 8 bases, leaving 17 bases between the germline ends. The CDR3 has 14 residues. This CDR3 reads CASTRTGGAGELFF. The CDR3 bases are TGTGCCAGCACTCGAACGGGTGGAGCGGGGGAGCTGTTTTTT.

The chain recombines TRBV5-1 with TRBJ1-1; possibly TRBD1 for D (6 bases). CDR1 is SGHRS, CDR2 YFSETQ, per germline. The length of the CDR3 is 14 residues. The V and J ends lost 2 bases and 0 bases respectively, with 8 bases between them. CDR3 sequence (DNA): TGCGCCAGCAGCTTCGGGACATTGAACACTGAAGCTTTCTTT. Protein sequence: CASSFGTLNTEAFF.

The chain recombines TRBV3-1 with TRBJ2-1; 7 nucleotides line up with TRBD2. The CDR3 extends over 16 amino acids. Trimming removed 0 bases from V and 4 bases from J; junction bases left unmatched: 6. Germline V gene data show CDR1 as LGHDT and CDR2 as YNNKEL (reference sequence). DNA for the CDR3: TGTGCCAGCAGCCAAGAATGGCGGGAGCTGTACAATGAGCAGTTCTTC. Its translation: CASSQEWRELYNEQFF.

The V gene is TRBV20-1, the J gene TRBJ1-3; D remains unclear. The CDR3 covers 13 residues. The germline CDR1 and CDR2 sequences are DFQATT and SNEGSKA (reference sequence). V dropped 3 bases and J dropped 1 base, with 7 bases sitting between them. In DNA, the CDR3 is TGCAGTGCTAGGTCTTATTCTGGAAACACCATATATTTT. Translation gives CSARSYSGNTIYF.

This clonotype was seen ten or more times. The rearrangement links TRBV5-1 to TRBJ1-4; D is perhaps TRBD1 (5 bases). The CDR3 is made up of 15 amino acids. Between the trimmed V and J ends, which lost 2 bases and 8 bases, there was a span of 16 bases. Per germline, CDR1 SGHRS and CDR2 YFSETQ. The CDR3 sequence: CASSLDAGNSEKLFF. CDR3 in DNA: TGCGCCAGCAGCTTAGACGCAGGGAATTCAGAAAAACTGTTTTTT. Filled out from reference TRBV5-1 and TRBJ1-4, the complete variable domain reads KAGVTQTPRYLIKTRGQQVTLSCSPISGHRSVSWYQQTPGQGLQFLFEYFSETQRNKGNFPGRFSGRQFSNSRSEMNVSTLELGDSALYLCASSLDAGNSEKLFFGSGTQLSVL.